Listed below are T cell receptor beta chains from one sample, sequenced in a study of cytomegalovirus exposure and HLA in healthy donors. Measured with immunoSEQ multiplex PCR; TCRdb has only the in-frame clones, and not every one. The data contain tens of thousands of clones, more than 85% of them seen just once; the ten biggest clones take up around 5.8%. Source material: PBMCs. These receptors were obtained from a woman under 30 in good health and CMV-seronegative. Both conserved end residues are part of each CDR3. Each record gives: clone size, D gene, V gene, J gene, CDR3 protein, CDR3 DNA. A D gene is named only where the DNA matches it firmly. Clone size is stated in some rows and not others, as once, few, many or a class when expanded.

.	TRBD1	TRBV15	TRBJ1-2	CATSRDTLTGGHGYTF	TGTGCCACCAGCAGAGATACCTTAACAGGGGGCCATGGCTACACCTTC
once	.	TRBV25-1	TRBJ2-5	CASSEREEGQETQYF	TGTGCCAGCAGTGAAAGGGAGGAGGGCCAAGAGACCCAGTACTTC
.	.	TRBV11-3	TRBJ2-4	CASSLDLGPKGRDIQYF	TGTGCCAGCAGCTTAGATTTGGGGCCGAAAGGTCGGGACATTCAGTACTTC
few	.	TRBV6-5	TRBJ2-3	CASSYVGLSSTDTQYF	TGTGCCAGCAGTTATGTTGGACTTTCTAGCACAGATACGCAGTATTTT
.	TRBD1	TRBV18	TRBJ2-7	CASSVPGQGSYEQYF	TGTGCCAGCTCCGTCCCGGGACAGGGGTCCTACGAGCAGTACTTC
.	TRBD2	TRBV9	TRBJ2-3	CASSVVASGGAGTDTQYF	TGTGCCAGCAGCGTAGTGGCTAGCGGGGGGGCGGGCACAGATACGCAGTATTTT
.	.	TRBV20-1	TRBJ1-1	CSAFNSEAFF	TGCAGTGCTTTCAATTCTGAAGCTTTCTTT
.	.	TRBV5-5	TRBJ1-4	CASSRQSATNEKLFF	TGTGCCAGCAGTCGACAGAGCGCAACTAATGAAAAACTGTTTTTT
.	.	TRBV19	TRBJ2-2	CASRSAVPTGELFF	TGTGCCAGTAGATCTGCGGTCCCCACCGGGGAGCTGTTTTTT
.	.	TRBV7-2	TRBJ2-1	CASSPISGRYNEQFF	TGTGCCAGCAGCCCTATTAGCGGAAGATACAATGAGCAGTTCTTC
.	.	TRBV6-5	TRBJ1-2	CASGAGASYGYTF	TGTGCCAGCGGCGCGGGCGCAAGCTATGGCTACACCTTC
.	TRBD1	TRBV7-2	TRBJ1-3	CASSQDRGSGNTIYF	TGTGCCAGCAGCCAAGACAGGGGATCTGGAAACACCATATATTTT
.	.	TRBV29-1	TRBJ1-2	CSVDPPVNYGYTF	TGCAGCGTTGATCCCCCGGTAAACTATGGCTACACCTTC
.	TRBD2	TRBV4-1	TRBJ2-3	CASSQDPPSGTDTQYF	TGCGCCAGCAGCCAAGATCCCCCTAGCGGAACAGATACGCAGTATTTT
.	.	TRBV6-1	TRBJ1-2	CASNQGQGYTF	TGTGCCAGCAACCAGGGACAAGGCTACACCTTC
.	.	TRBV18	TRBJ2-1	CASSPGPAGEQFF	TGTGCCAGCTCACCGGGGCCGGCTGGTGAGCAGTTCTTC
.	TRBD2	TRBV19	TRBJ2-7	CASSMGQGGSYEQYF	TGTGCCAGTAGTATGGGCCAGGGAGGGTCCTACGAGCAGTACTTC
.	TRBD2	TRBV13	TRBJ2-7	CASSLGLAGGPGYEQYF	TGTGCCAGCAGCTTAGGCCTAGCGGGGGGGCCGGGCTACGAGCAGTACTTC
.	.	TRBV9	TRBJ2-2	CASSVGGAIGELFF	TGTGCCAGCAGCGTAGGAGGAGCGATCGGGGAGCTGTTTTTT
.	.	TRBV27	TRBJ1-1	CASRPTGIMQGRRAFF	TGTGCCAGCAGGCCGACGGGAATTATGCAGGGGCGACGGGCTTTCTTT
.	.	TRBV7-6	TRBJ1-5	CASSFSESNQPQHF	TGTGCCAGCAGCTTTTCGGAGAGCAATCAGCCCCAGCATTTT
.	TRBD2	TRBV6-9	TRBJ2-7	CASLPGGGEPLSGYEQYF	TGTGCCAGCCTCCCCGGGGGAGGGGAACCCCTTTCGGGCTACGAGCAGTACTTC
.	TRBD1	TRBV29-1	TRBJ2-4	CSAGQGEAKNIQYF	TGCAGCGCAGGACAGGGAGAAGCCAAAAACATTCAGTACTTC
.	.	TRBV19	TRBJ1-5	CASSNPGVQPQHF	TGTGCCAGTAGTAATCCAGGGGTTCAGCCCCAGCATTTT
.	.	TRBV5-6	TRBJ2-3	CASSFQETDTQYF	TGTGCCAGCAGCTTCCAGGAAACAGATACGCAGTATTTT
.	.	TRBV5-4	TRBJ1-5	CASSLEPDNQPQHF	TGTGCCAGCAGCTTGGAACCAGATAATCAGCCCCAGCATTTT
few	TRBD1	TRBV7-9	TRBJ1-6	CASSFEPDRGKGGSPLHF	TGTGCCAGCAGCTTCGAGCCGGACAGGGGAAAAGGGGGATCACCCCTCCACTTT
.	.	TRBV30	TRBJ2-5	CAWRKVGETQYF	TGTGCCTGGAGGAAAGTCGGAGAGACCCAGTACTTC
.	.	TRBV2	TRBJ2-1	CASTDYNEQFF	TGTGCCAGCACAGACTACAATGAGCAGTTCTTC
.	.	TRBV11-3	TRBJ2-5	CASSPYQGLTAQETQYF	TGTGCCAGCAGCCCGTATCAGGGGTTGACAGCGCAAGAGACCCAGTACTTC
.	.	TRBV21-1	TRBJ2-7	CASSKVPERCYEQYF	TGTGCCAGCAGCAAAGTTCCAGAGAGGTGCTACGAGCAGTACTTC
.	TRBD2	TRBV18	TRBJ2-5	CASSPPTSGGAGLETQYF	TGTGCCAGCTCACCGCCGACTAGCGGGGGGGCCGGATTGGAGACCCAGTACTTC